This T cell receptor beta chain was sequenced in a study of shared clonotypes between healthy human individuals. General study points: Only a few donors were included, so the genetic and exposure-history diversity represented was limited. The study sampled only blood, and tissue repertoires likely differ.

CD8 cells classed as naive were CD45RO-negative and positively selected for CCR7, excluding terminally differentiated effector memory CD45RA+ cells. As for this clone: Its antigen is as yet unknown.

Using immunoSEQ multiplex PCR, the repertoire was profiled, and TCRdb retains in-frame clones only, with some absent. Of around 600,000 clones listed, 85% to 95% are singletons. The sample taken for sequencing was naive CD8+ T cells sorted from blood. This clonotype was obtained from a woman in her thirties in good health.

CDR3 loop: CASSPPRPGLDHNEQFF. CDR3 in DNA: TGTGCCAGCAGCCCGCCCCGGCCGGGACTGGACCACAATGAGCAGTTCTTC. The J gene is TRBJ2-1, the V gene TRBV11-2, with D possibly TRBD2 on 6 matching bases. V was trimmed by 5 bases and J by 5 bases, leaving 22 bases between them. Germline assignment: CDR1 SGHAT and CDR2 FQNNGV. The CDR3 contains 17 residues.